The present entry profiles one TCR beta chain with its context. The data stem from a study of blood T cell repertoires in COVID-19. The CDR3 contains 13 residues. From germline, CDR1 is MNHEY and CDR2 SMNVEV (reference sequence). V dropped 5 bases and J dropped 4 bases, with 9 bases sitting between them. This table comes from immunoSEQ multiplex PCR, and its TCRdb copy is limited to in-frame clones, with some not included. The sample has around 270,000 clones, under 85% seen once. This clonotype was sampled from a human donor with COVID-19, enrolled during active disease. The donor label of this sample is uncertain. The chain joins TRBV27 to TRBJ1-5; D might be TRBD1 (5 bases). The sequencing input was peripheral blood. DNA for the CDR3: TGTGCCAGCAGTCCCGACAGAAATCAGCCCCAGCATTTT. This encodes CASSPDRNQPQHF.